This TCR beta chain was identified in a study of T cell responses to AZD1222 COVID-19 vaccine (dated by TCRdb to the early 2020s). With regard to the full study: AZD1222 recipients with second doses at about 4 weeks or about 12 weeks were pooled, because spike-specific TCR depth and breadth did not differ between schedules. TCR sequencing covered about 230 trial participants: approximately 200 given two doses of AZD1222 and 26 given two doses of MenACWY control vaccine. Enrollment into the trials was organized by age into subgroups of 18-55, 56-69 and 70-plus years, and those subgroups contained roughly 150, 30 and 60 TCR-sequenced participants, respectively. General study outcomes and caveats: Only a handful of AZD1222 recipients were SARS-CoV-2 seropositive at baseline, limiting conclusions about previously exposed vaccinees. CD4 TCRs associated with the vaccine covered the entire spike protein, and the dominant responses were in regions 160-218 and 743-854. A significant rise in spike-specific TCR breadth and depth was observed after two AZD1222 doses relative to day 0 and relative to MenACWY recipients. Reportedly, close to half of the unique spike-specific TCRs recognized epitopes lying outside the regions that are mutated in the B.1.351 and B.1.1.7 variants. In the small 56-69-year group, the increase in depth fell short of significance, most likely because of low power. Most participants were white British and females outnumbered males, and the authors suggested that clonal diversity may have been underestimated. Because no day 14 peak-response samples were available, the repertoires could be characterized only after the peak T cell response.

The germline V gene sets CDR1 to LGHNA and CDR2 to YNFKEQ. The CDR3 numbers 14 residues from cysteine through phenylalanine. The DNA shown is the 42-base CDR3, in frame from base 1. The trim is 10 bases for V and 4 bases for J, with a gap of 19 bases between the germline ends. The time point tag for this specimen amounts to: baseline before first vaccination. Vaccinee samples came from UK trials COV001 and COV002, including a single-blind randomized controlled phase 2/3 trial of AZD1222 (ChAdOx1 nCoV-19) in healthy adults. For TCRbeta chain sequencing, PBMC samples from trial participants were taken at day 0 and at day 28 after the second dose. Notes on this clone: The clone's antigen remains unknown. Base qualities are not recorded, but no much larger clone differs from it by a single base.

The CDR3 regions of human TCRbeta chains were analyzed by immunosequencing. Per the original workflow: Repertoire TCRs were matched against a reference library of SARS-CoV-2-specific TCRs generated with the MIRA antigen-specificity platform. Breadth was defined as the fraction of unique TCRs that were SARS-CoV-2-associated. Depth was defined as the fraction of total T cells that were SARS-CoV-2-associated. Using the MIRA data, each spike-specific TCR was mapped to the spike region that the TCR reacts to and placed in a CD4 or CD8 class. Log10-transformed breadth and depth values were compared by one-way ANOVA with Sidak's multiple comparisons tests. The table comes from immuneACCESS by way of TCRdb, which keeps in-frame sequences with V and J called. Part of the clones is missing from these tables; in studies checked, under half for an unresolved V gene and the rest for unknown reasons. V and J calls and clone size come straight from that table; D and trimming were deduced from the DNA. The sample table lists about 110,000 clones, 88% of them with a count of one. Of the sample, under 6.5% falls within the top ten clones.

This TCR came from an adult in good health. Sequencing was performed on peripheral blood, taken on day 0 of AZD1222 vaccination. This chain joins TRBV4-2 to TRBJ1-1, and the D gene may be TRBD1, 6 bases matching. The DNA sequence is TGTGCCACCTCCTTCGGCGGGGGCCTCACTGAAGCTTTCTTT. It codes for CATSFGGGLTEAFF.